Shown below are 7 T cell receptor beta chains from a single sample sequenced in a study of Ad26.COV2.S vaccination and SARS-CoV-2 variants. Treatment described: around 19 received Ad26.COV2.S at low or high dose, single or two shots; 5 received placebo; per-sample allocation not given. Material that was analyzed had been drawn on day 63 after the first vaccine or placebo injection. Libraries were prepared by immunoSEQ multiplex PCR; TCRdb keeps only in-frame clonotypes and omits some of them. The table lists some 480,000 clones, around 88% of them singletons. The sequenced sample was peripheral blood, obtained in a trial of Ad26.COV2.S vaccine versus placebo. These receptors all stem from a person between 18 and 65 years old who received the Ad26.COV2.S COVID-19 vaccine or a placebo.

The chain employs TRBV5-4 and TRBJ1-1; tentatively, D is TRBD1 (5 bases). Germline V gene lookup returns CDR1 SGHNT and CDR2 YYREEE (reference sequence). Trimming took off 4 bases at V and 2 bases at J, with 15 bases between the two ends. The CDR3 length is 15 residues. CDR3 protein: CASSRDPVDNTEAFF. The DNA for the CDR3 is TGTGCCAGCAGCAGGGACCCAGTTGACAACACTGAAGCTTTCTTT.

V usage is TRBV28 and J usage is TRBJ2-3, with TRBD2 identical over 7 bases. This CDR3 region has 16 residues. Germline CDR1 is MDHEN and CDR2 is SYDVKM. V shed 7 bases, J shed 5 bases, and the junction held 15 bases outside the gene matches. As DNA, the CDR3 is TGTGCCAGCACCCTCCGCGGCGGGAGAGGATTAGATACGCAGTATTTT. This codes for CASTLRGGRGLDTQYF.

The chain is built from TRBV28 and TRBJ2-7, with TRBD2 identical over 9 bases. V shed 4 bases, J shed 10 bases, and the junction held 8 bases outside the gene matches. Germline lookup yields CDR1 MDHEN and CDR2 SYDVKM. CDR3 length equals 13 residues. The CDR3 region is CASSYNSGRIQYF. DNA for the CDR3: TGTGCCAGCAGTTATAATAGCGGGAGAATCCAGTACTTC.

A few counts support this clone. J is TRBJ1-5 and V is TRBV30; 8 bases agree with TRBD1. Trimming cost V 5 bases and J 0 bases; bases outside gene matches: 12. Germline V gene data show CDR1 as GTSNPN and CDR2 as SVGIG (reference sequence). There are 17 residues in the CDR3. CDR3 DNA sequence: TGTGCCTGGGGGACCGGACAGGGCCGACATAGCAATCAGCCCCAGCATTTT. This sequence encodes CAWGTGQGRHSNQPQHF.

The rearrangement uses TRBV7-2 and TRBJ2-7; 12 positions match TRBD1. The germline CDR1 and CDR2 sequences are SGHTA and FQGNSA. The CDR3 has 17 amino acids. With 5 bases clipped from V and 2 bases from J, the junction kept 10 bases outside the gene matches. Here the CDR3 DNA reads TGTGCCAGCAGCCCCGGGGGGGGACAGGGGGCCCCCTACGAGCAGTACTTC. Translation: CASSPGGGQGAPYEQYF. The full variable domain, completed using reference TRBV7-2 and TRBJ2-7, is GAGVSQSPSNKVTEKGKDVELRCDPISGHTALYWYRQSLGQGLEFLIYFQGNSAPDKSGLPSDRFSAERTGGSVSTLTIQRTQQEDSAVYLCASSPGGGQGAPYEQYFGPGTRLTVT.

The chain is built from TRBV4-3 and TRBJ1-4; D is unclear. Germline CDR1 LGHNA, CDR2 YSLEER. Trimming shortened V by 0 bases and J by 1 base, and 12 bases separated the two germline ends. The CDR3 runs to 17 residues. CDR3 residues: CASSQDPREGTNEKLFF. DNA for the CDR3: TGCGCCAGCAGCCAAGATCCCCGGGAAGGAACTAATGAAAAACTGTTTTTT.

This clone was observed once. The chain combines TRBV11-2 with TRBJ2-7; the match to TRBD2 covers 10 bases. The germline gives CDR1 SGHAT, CDR2 FQNNGV. V lost 1 base to trimming and J lost 3 bases; unmatched junction nucleotides: 3. CDR3 length: 15 residues. CDR3 in amino acids: CASSLGLAGSYEQYF. The CDR3 bases are TGTGCCAGCAGCTTAGGACTAGCGGGTAGCTACGAGCAGTACTTC.